This TCR beta chain was recovered during a study of blood T cell repertoires in COVID-19. Trimming left V 2 bases short and J 1 base short, with 11 bases between. The CDR3 extends over 16 amino acids. Germline V CDR1 and CDR2: SGHTA, FQGTGA. Sequencing was performed with immunoSEQ multiplex PCR; in TCRdb, only in-frame clones are kept and a portion is missing. Here the sample spans more than 250,000 clones, roughly 85% being singletons. The chain has TRBV7-3 and TRBJ2-2; no clear D. Sequencing was carried out using PBMCs or T cells enriched from blood (not recorded which). This clonotype originated in a woman in her 40s who had recovered from COVID-19. CDR3 in amino acids: CASSLHGDVNTGELFF. CDR3 nucleotides: TGTGCCAGCAGCTTACATGGAGACGTGAACACCGGGGAGCTGTTTTTT.